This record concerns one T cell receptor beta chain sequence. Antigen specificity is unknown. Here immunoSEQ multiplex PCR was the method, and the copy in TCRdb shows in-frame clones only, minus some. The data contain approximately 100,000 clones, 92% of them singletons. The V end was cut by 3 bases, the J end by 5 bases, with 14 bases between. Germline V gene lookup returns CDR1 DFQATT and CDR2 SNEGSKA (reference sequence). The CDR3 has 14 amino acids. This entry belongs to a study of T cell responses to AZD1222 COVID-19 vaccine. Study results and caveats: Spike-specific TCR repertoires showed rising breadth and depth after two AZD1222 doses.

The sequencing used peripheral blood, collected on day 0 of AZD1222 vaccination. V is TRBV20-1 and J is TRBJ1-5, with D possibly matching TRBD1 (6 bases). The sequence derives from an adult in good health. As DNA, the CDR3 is TGCAGTGCTAGTCAGGGAGGGGGGGATCAGCCCCAGCATTTT. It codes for CSASQGGGDQPQHF.